The clone carrying this T cell receptor (beta chain) appeared many times. This entry comes from a study of molecular identifiers for immune sequencing clone quantification. TCRdb reanalysed the PCR reads using MiXCR and keeps one entry per CDR3 protein. Found here are about 510,000 distinct CDR3 sequences, roughly 23% of them singletons; the top ten hold 0.65% to 0.95%. Per germline, CDR1 LGHNA and CDR2 YSLEER. V was shortened by 1 base and J by 1 base, with 5 bases between the two germline ends. There are 15 residues in the CDR3. Input material: naive CD8+ T cells from blood, with Jurkat cell RNA spiked in. Subset here: FACS-sorted CD8+CD4-CCR7+CD45RA+ naive T cells. The receptor was isolated from a human donor in good health. Some libraries in this study had Jurkat cell RNA spiked in. The chain links TRBV4-3 to TRBJ2-6; D ambiguous. In DNA, the CDR3 is TGCGCCAGCAGCCAAGGTTTGTCTGGGGCCAACGTCCTGACTTTC. Amino acids: CASSQGLSGANVLTF.